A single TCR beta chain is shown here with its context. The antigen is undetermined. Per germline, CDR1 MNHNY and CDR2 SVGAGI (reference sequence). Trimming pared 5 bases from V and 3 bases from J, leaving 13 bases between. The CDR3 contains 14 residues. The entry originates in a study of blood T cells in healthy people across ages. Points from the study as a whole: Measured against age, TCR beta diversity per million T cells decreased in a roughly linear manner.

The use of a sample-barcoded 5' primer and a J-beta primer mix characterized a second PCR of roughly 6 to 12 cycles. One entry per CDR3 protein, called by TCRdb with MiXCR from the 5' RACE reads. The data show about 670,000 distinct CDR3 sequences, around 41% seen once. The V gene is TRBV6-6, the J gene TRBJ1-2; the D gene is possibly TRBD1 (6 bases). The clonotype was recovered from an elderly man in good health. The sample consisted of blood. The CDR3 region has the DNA TGTGCCAGCAGTCCCCTAGGGGGTGACTATGGCTACACCTTC. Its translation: CASSPLGGDYGYTF.